Each of the 5 T cell receptor beta chains below was sequenced from the same sample in a study of shared clonotypes between healthy human individuals. Profiled with immunoSEQ multiplex PCR; TCRdb holds only in-frame clones, not every one. The sample has some 200,000 clones; about 93% are singletons. The sequenced sample consisted of naive CD4+ T cells sorted from blood. Subset noted: CD45RA+ positively selected. Receptors were obtained from a woman aged 25 to 45 in good health.

The V call is TRBV2, the J call TRBJ1-1; no definite D call. The CDR3 has 13 residues. The V end was cut by 4 bases, the J end by 3 bases, with 9 bases between. Germline V lookup: CDR1 SNHLY, CDR2 FYNNEI. CDR3 coding DNA: TGTGCCAGCAGTGTTTTGAGGGACACTGAAGCTTTCTTT. Encoded protein: CASSVLRDTEAFF.

The chain uses TRBV7-2 and TRBJ1-6, with 7 nucleotides matching TRBD1. The CDR3 runs to 17 residues. Germline loops: CDR1 SGHTA, CDR2 FQGNSA. V gave up 5 bases and J gave up 0 bases; unmatched junction bases: 7. In DNA form, the CDR3 reads TGTGCCAGCAGCCATCAGGGGGTTAGCTCCTATAATTCACCCCTCCACTTT. It is translated as CASSHQGVSSYNSPLHF.

This chain uses TRBV30 with TRBJ2-1; D not resolved. CDR3 size: 15 residues. The germline V gene has CDR1 GTSNPN and CDR2 SVGIG (reference sequence). The V and J ends lost 2 bases and 7 bases respectively, with 18 bases between them. The CDR3 is CAWSRPVRAINEQFF. For the CDR3, the DNA is TGTGCCTGGAGTAGGCCCGTGAGAGCAATTAATGAGCAGTTCTTC.

The chain employs TRBV11-2 and TRBJ2-7, with D possibly matching TRBD1 (6 bases). The V gene lost 0 bases and the J gene lost 3 bases, with 12 bases spanning the gap. Looked up from germline, CDR1 is SGHAT and CDR2 is FQNNGV. The CDR3 spans 15 residues. The CDR3 region is CASSLEWVGGYEQYF. The CDR3 region has the DNA TGTGCCAGCAGCTTAGAGTGGGTAGGGGGCTACGAGCAGTACTTC.

This clone was recorded once. The chain combines TRBV18 with TRBJ2-6; TRBD2 matches at 14 bases. Germline V lookup: CDR1 KGHSH, CDR2 LQKENI. The CDR3 runs to 20 residues. Losses at the gene ends were 0 bases for V and 0 bases for J; bases not matched to a gene: 4. The CDR3 DNA reads TGTGCCAGCTCACCACCTTACGGGACTAGCGGGAGCTCTGGGGCCAACGTCCTGACTTTC. Its translation is CASSPPYGTSGSSGANVLTF. The full variable domain, completed using reference TRBV18 and TRBJ2-6, is NAGVMQNPRHLVRRRGQEARLRCSPMKGHSHVYWYRQLPEEGLKFMVYLQKENIIDESGMPKERFSAEFPKEGPSILRIQQVVRGDSAAYFCASSPPYGTSGSSGANVLTFGAGSRLTVL.